The 8 T cell receptor beta chains below come from one sample, sequenced in a study of shared T cell receptors in the human thymus. This table comes from immunoSEQ multiplex PCR, and its TCRdb copy is limited to in-frame clones, with some not included. The sample has about 660,000 clones; roughly 90% are singletons. This same sample was also taken into another study, of human thymus T cells.

Material for sequencing was thymocytes. These receptor sequences come from a boy in the first two years of life with a congenital heart defect.

The rearrangement links TRBV5-3 to TRBJ2-3; 15 bases align to TRBD2. TRBV5-3 is an ORF, with its function uncertain. This CDR3 contains 15 residues. With 3 bases clipped from V and 5 bases from J, the junction kept 1 base outside the gene matches. The CDR3 region has the DNA TGTGCCAGAAGCTGGGGACTAGCGGGAGGAGATACGCAGTATTTT. This gives the protein CARSWGLAGGDTQYF.

V gene TRBV27 combines with J gene TRBJ1-4, with 9 bases that match TRBD1. This CDR3 spans 18 amino acids. The V segment lost 7 bases and the J segment 5 bases; nucleotides outside the gene matches: 17. Germline V gives CDR1 MNHEY, CDR2 SMNVEV (reference sequence). CDR3: CASTPDGGQGSVNEKLFF. The CDR3 coding sequence is TGTGCCAGCACCCCAGATGGGGGACAGGGTTCGGTAAATGAAAAACTGTTTTTT. Full variable domain (outside the CDR3, taken from reference TRBV27 and TRBJ1-4): EAQVTQNPRYLITVTGKKLTVTCSQNMNHEYMSWYRQDPGLGLRQIYYSMNVEVTDKGDVPEGYKVSRKEKRNFPLILESPSPNQTSLYFCASTPDGGQGSVNEKLFFGSGTQLSVL.

Here the CDR3 reads CASSEARVNTEAFF. The CDR3 DNA reads as TGTGCCAGCAGTGAAGCGCGGGTGAACACTGAAGCTTTCTTT. V is TRBV6-1 and J is TRBJ1-1; D call uncertain. In germline, CDR1 is MNHNS, CDR2 SASEGT. The CDR3 runs to 14 residues. V was clipped by 0 bases and J by 0 bases, with 5 bases between them.

The chain joins TRBV29-1 to TRBJ2-1; 9 bases match TRBD2. Germline-derived CDR1 and CDR2 are SQVTM and ANQGSEA. V lost 4 bases to trimming and J lost 5 bases; unmatched junction nucleotides: 9. This CDR3 spans 15 amino acids. The CDR3 is CSVGLAGVPHNEQFF. The DNA for the CDR3 is TGCAGCGTTGGGTTAGCGGGAGTTCCCCACAATGAGCAGTTCTTC.

The chain joins TRBV5-6 to TRBJ2-4; D unresolved. The CDR3 sequence is 15 residues long. Trimming removed 0 bases at V and 0 bases at J, with 7 bases between. CDR1 is SGHDT, CDR2 YYEEEE, per germline. The CDR3 nucleotides read TGTGCCAGCAGCTTGGGCCCTAGAGCCAAAAACATTCAGTACTTC. It yields the protein CASSLGPRAKNIQYF.

The chain employs TRBV7-8 and TRBJ2-2, with 7 bases matching TRBD2. This CDR3 region has 15 residues. Germline V gene lookup returns CDR1 SGHVS and CDR2 FQNEAQ. The V segment lost 3 bases and the J segment 3 bases; nucleotides outside the gene matches: 4. The CDR3 DNA sequence: TGTGCCAGCAGCTTTGGACTAGGGGACACCGGGGAGCTGTTTTTT. Translated, it gives CASSFGLGDTGELFF.

The chain joins TRBV28 to TRBJ2-7, with unresolved D. Germline CDR1 is MDHEN and CDR2 is SYDVKM. V lost 6 bases and J 0 bases, leaving 9 bases between the germline ends. The CDR3 has 13 residues. CDR3: CASSPYSSYEQYF. The DNA for the CDR3 is TGTGCCAGCAGCCCGTACAGCTCCTACGAGCAGTACTTC.

The chain carries TRBV4-1 and TRBJ2-5; TRBD1 matches at 7 bases. The CDR3 is 18 residues long. Germline trimming cut 0 bases from V and 1 base from J; bases unmatched to any gene: 11. Germline loops: CDR1 MGHRA, CDR2 YSYEKL. The CDR3 sequence is CASSQDPPDRALQETQYF. CDR3 bases: TGCGCCAGCAGCCAAGATCCCCCAGACAGGGCGCTCCAAGAGACCCAGTACTTC.